The clone carrying this T cell receptor (beta chain) was seen at least ten times. Germline assignment: CDR1 MNHEY and CDR2 SVGAGI. The CDR3 totals 14 residues. The ends were cut back, 0 bases at V and 8 bases at J, with 11 bases in the middle. The sample comes from a study of early T cells in non-severe SARS-CoV-2 infection. A single record per CDR3 protein comes from TCRdb applying MiXCR to the 5' RACE reads. The repertoire holds 70,000 to 95,000 distinct CDR3 sequences, with 14% as singletons. The sequenced sample was whole blood. This receptor was obtained from an adult who was a healthcare worker with PCR-confirmed SARS-CoV-2 infection or an uninfected control (not recorded which). The chain has TRBV6-5 and TRBJ2-1; no clear D. The CDR3 reads CASSYSGSGDEQFF. DNA for the CDR3: TGTGCCAGCAGTTACTCCGGGTCGGGCGATGAGCAGTTCTTC.